These T cell receptor beta chains were read from a single sample in a study of blood T cell repertoires in COVID-19. Some clones are missing from TCRdb's copy, which holds only in-frame ones; the method was immunoSEQ multiplex PCR. Found here are 120,000 or so clones, less than 75% of them singletons; the top ten hold around 7.3%. Material for sequencing was peripheral blood. These receptors were collected from a woman aged 55-75 years with acute or convalescent COVID-19. Each CDR3 is given with its conserved first and last residue. A D gene is named only where the DNA matches it firmly. The size entry is marked missing in some rows and otherwise reads once, few, many or a size class.

j_call	clone_size	v_call	d_call	cdr3_nt	cdr3_aa
TRBJ2-4	few	TRBV7-2	.	TGTGCCAGCAGCCTCCTCGCGGTGGGGAGGGGGGCCAAAAACATTCAGTACTTC	CASSLLAVGRGAKNIQYF
TRBJ1-6	once	TRBV9	.	TGTGCCAGCAGCGTAGCTACTGGGCTCAGTCCCCTCCACTTT	CASSVATGLSPLHF
TRBJ1-4	.	TRBV2	.	TGTGCCAGCAGAATTGGGGGGTTAAATGAAAAACTGTTTTTT	CASRIGGLNEKLFF
TRBJ2-7	few	TRBV24-1	.	TGTGCCACCAGCGCTAGGTCCTCCTACGAGCAGTACTTC	CATSARSSYEQYF
TRBJ1-6	.	TRBV2	TRBD1	TGTGCCAGCATGACGACAGGGCGTAATTCACCCCTCCACTTT	CASMTTGRNSPLHF
TRBJ1-2	.	TRBV18	TRBD1	TGTGCCAGCTCACCCACAGGGGCGCGAGACTATGGCTACACCTTC	CASSPTGARDYGYTF
TRBJ1-3	.	TRBV9	.	TGTGCCAGCAGCGTAGGTGTGTCTAGCTCTGGAAACACCATATATTTT	CASSVGVSSSGNTIYF
TRBJ1-2	.	TRBV6-5	.	TGTGCCAGCAGTTGGGGCAACTATGGCTACACCTTC	CASSWGNYGYTF
TRBJ1-5	.	TRBV19	.	TGTGCCAGTATGGGTGGGCAGACTAGCAATCAGCCCCAGCATTTT	CASMGGQTSNQPQHF
TRBJ1-5	.	TRBV18	.	TGTGCCAGCTCACCGGAACAGGGAGCCGACAATCAGCCCCAGCATTTT	CASSPEQGADNQPQHF
TRBJ1-1	.	TRBV28	.	TGTGCCAGCAGTCTGGGACATACGAACACTGAAGCTTTCTTT	CASSLGHTNTEAFF
TRBJ1-2	.	TRBV19	TRBD1	TGTGCCAGTAGTATTATGGCGGGACAGGGGAGCACCTTC	CASSIMAGQGSTF
TRBJ1-1	few	TRBV7-7	.	TGTGCCAGCAGCTTAAAGAGTGGCACTGAAGCTTTCTTT	CASSLKSGTEAFF
TRBJ1-6	.	TRBV19	.	TGTGCCAGTAGTCCACCGGGACAATCTAATTCACCCCTCCACTTT	CASSPPGQSNSPLHF
TRBJ1-5	.	TRBV27	TRBD1	TGTGCCAGCAGTTTATCCGGACAGGGGGCCGGTCAGCCCCAGCATTTT	CASSLSGQGAGQPQHF
TRBJ1-1	.	TRBV7-2	.	TGTGCCAGCAGCTTTTCTAGTAAGAACACTGAAGCTTTCTTT	CASSFSSKNTEAFF
TRBJ1-3	few	TRBV2	TRBD1	TGTGCCAGCAGTTGGGACAGGGTTGGAAACACCATATATTTT	CASSWDRVGNTIYF
TRBJ2-3	.	TRBV24-1	.	TGTGCCACCAGTGAGTCAGGTACCACAGATACGCAGTATTTT	CATSESGTTDTQYF
TRBJ1-5	.	TRBV2	.	TGTGCCAGCAGTGTGCCGGGATATAGCAATCAGCCCCAGCATTTT	CASSVPGYSNQPQHF
TRBJ1-4	many	TRBV12-3/TRBV12-4	TRBD1	TGTGCCAGCAGGAGACAGGGGTGGGAAAAACTGTTTTTT	CASRRQGWEKLFF
TRBJ2-7	.	TRBV10-1	TRBD1	TGCGCCAGCAGTCGGGGACAGGGGATCAACTACGAGCAGTACTTC	CASSRGQGINYEQYF
TRBJ2-2	.	TRBV5-4	.	TGTGCCAGCAGCCCGGGCGGGCTAGCGCACACCGGGGAGCTGTTTTTT	CASSPGGLAHTGELFF
TRBJ2-2	.	TRBV24-1	.	TGTGCCACCAGTGATTTACAGTCGAACACCGGGGAGCTGTTTTTT	CATSDLQSNTGELFF
TRBJ1-1	.	TRBV20-1	.	TGCAGTCTGGCAAACACTGAAGCTTTCTTT	CSLANTEAFF
TRBJ1-4	.	TRBV19	.	TGTGCCAGTAGTATTCGCCGCCAGGGATTTCAAGGGGAAAAACTGTTTTTT	CASSIRRQGFQGEKLFF
TRBJ2-1	.	TRBV3-1/TRBV3-2	TRBD2	TGTGCCAGCAGCCGGACTAGAAACAATGAGCAGTTCTTC	CASSRTRNNEQFF
TRBJ2-7	once	TRBV28	TRBD1	TGTGCCAGCAGTACCCCGACAGGGGGTTTCTACGAGCAGTACTTC	CASSTPTGGFYEQYF
TRBJ1-1	few	TRBV4-2	.	TGTGCCAGCAGCCAGGAGGGGAACCGGCCTAACACTGAAGCTTTCTTT	CASSQEGNRPNTEAFF
TRBJ2-7	.	TRBV28	.	TGTGCCAGCAGTTTAAGGACTGTCCCCTACGAGCAGTACTTC	CASSLRTVPYEQYF
TRBJ2-1	few	TRBV10-1	TRBD2	TGCGCCAGCAGTGAGTCAATAGGGAGGGGTGAGCAGTTCTTC	CASSESIGRGEQFF
TRBJ1-1	few	TRBV19	.	TGTGCCAGTAGTTATCGACGAGGGAACACTGAAGCTTTCTTT	CASSYRRGNTEAFF
TRBJ2-7	.	TRBV19	.	TGTGCCAGTAGTATGCGCGGCAACTCCTACGAGCAGTACTTC	CASSMRGNSYEQYF
TRBJ2-5	.	TRBV5-1	.	TGCGCCAGCAGCTTGGATTCGTCCGGGAAAGAGACCCAGTACTTC	CASSLDSSGKETQYF
TRBJ2-1	.	TRBV29-1	TRBD1	TGCAGCGCCGGACAGGGGTACAATGAGCAGTTCTTC	CSAGQGYNEQFF
TRBJ1-5	.	TRBV2	TRBD1	TGTGCCAGCAGTGCCGACAGGGGGCTTCAGCCCCAGCATTTT	CASSADRGLQPQHF
TRBJ2-7	.	TRBV6-2/TRBV6-3	.	TGTGCCAGCAGTTCCAGACGGTACAGGTTGGGGCCCTACGAGCAGTACTTC	CASSSRRYRLGPYEQYF
TRBJ1-1	many	TRBV6-2/TRBV6-3	TRBD1	TGTGCCAGCAGCCACCGGGACAGGGGGGGCACTGAAGCTTTCTTT	CASSHRDRGGTEAFF
TRBJ1-6	.	TRBV18	.	TGTGCCAGCTCACCAGGGAGGGGAGAGATGAGTCCACCCCTCCACTTT	CASSPGRGEMSPPLHF
TRBJ1-2	.	TRBV19	TRBD1	TGTGCCAGTAGTATGGACAGGGATAATGGCTACACCTTC	CASSMDRDNGYTF
TRBJ1-5	.	TRBV10-2	TRBD1	TGCGCCAGCAGTCTTTCAACCGGGACAGGAGGCAATCAGCCCCAGCATTTT	CASSLSTGTGGNQPQHF
TRBJ1-4	few	TRBV19	.	TGTGCCAGTGTCCGGCCAGGGGCGAATGAAAAACTGTTTTTT	CASVRPGANEKLFF
TRBJ1-2	.	TRBV7-2	.	TGTGCCAGCAGCTTAGACTCAGGGAATAACTATGGCTACACCTTC	CASSLDSGNNYGYTF
TRBJ1-5	once	TRBV3-1/TRBV3-2	TRBD1	TGTGCCAGCAGCCAAGGCGGGACAGCCCTCCGGCAGCCCCAGCATTTT	CASSQGGTALRQPQHF
TRBJ1-1	few	TRBV19	TRBD1	TGTGCCACCGACAGGGGAAGGGCTGAAGCTTTCTTT	CATDRGRAEAFF
TRBJ1-5	few	TRBV28	.	TGTGCCAGCGGGGAGGGGATCGATCAGCCCCAGCATTTT	CASGEGIDQPQHF
TRBJ2-7	.	TRBV5-5	TRBD1	TGTGCCAGCAGCCGGAGGACAGGCCTAACCTACGAGCAGTACTTC	CASSRRTGLTYEQYF
TRBJ1-2	.	TRBV28	.	TGTGCCAGCAGTTCGGGGATAGTAGGGAACTATGGCTACACCTTC	CASSSGIVGNYGYTF
TRBJ1-1	once	TRBV9	.	TGTGCCAGCAGCGCCTCGATGATAAGCTCTGGCACTGAAGCTTTCTTT	CASSASMISSGTEAFF
TRBJ1-1	many	TRBV6-5	TRBD1	TGTGCCAGCAGCAGAAGGGACAGGGCCTTTGAAGCTTTCTTT	CASSRRDRAFEAFF
TRBJ1-4	.	TRBV7-8	TRBD1	TGTGCCAGCAGCTTGTCGCGGACAGGGCTTAATGAAAAACTGTTTTTT	CASSLSRTGLNEKLFF
TRBJ2-2	.	TRBV28	.	TGTGCCAGCAGTCTGAGCACCGGGGAGCTGTTTTTT	CASSLSTGELFF
TRBJ2-3	.	TRBV6-4	.	TGTGCCAGCGCTCTGGTCGGTTCGACTGACCCGCAGTATTTT	CASALVGSTDPQYF
TRBJ1-2	.	TRBV28	.	TGTGCCAGCAGTTTGGGGGGGGCGAGGAACTATGGCTACACCTTC	CASSLGGARNYGYTF
TRBJ2-3	.	TRBV28	.	TGTGCCAGCAGTTCAAATAACGTGAGATTCTCAGATACGCAGTATTTT	CASSSNNVRFSDTQYF